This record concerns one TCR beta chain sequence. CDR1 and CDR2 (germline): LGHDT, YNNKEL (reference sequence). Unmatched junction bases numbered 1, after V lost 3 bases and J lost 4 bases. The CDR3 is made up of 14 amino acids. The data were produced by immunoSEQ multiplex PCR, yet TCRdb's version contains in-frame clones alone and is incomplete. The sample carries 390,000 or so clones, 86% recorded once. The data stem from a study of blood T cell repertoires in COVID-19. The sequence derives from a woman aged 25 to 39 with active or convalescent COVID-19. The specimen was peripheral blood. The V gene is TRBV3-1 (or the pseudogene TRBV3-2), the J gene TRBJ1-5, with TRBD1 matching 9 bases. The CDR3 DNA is TGTGCCAGCAGCCAGGGGACAGGGAATCAGCCCCAGCATTTT. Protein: CASSQGTGNQPQHF.